These 14 T cell receptor beta chains came from one sample sequenced in a study of cytomegalovirus exposure and HLA in healthy donors. The study ran its PCR with 60 Vbeta and 13 Jbeta primers. This table comes from immunoSEQ multiplex PCR, and its TCRdb copy is limited to in-frame clones, with some not included. The sample lists about 120,000 clones; 70% to 80% were seen once. The sequenced sample was PBMCs. The receptor set was obtained from a female donor in good health and CMV-seronegative.

The chain is built from TRBV5-5 and TRBJ2-7; possible D gene TRBD1, 5 bases. This CDR3 is 14 amino acids long. Trimming stripped 1 base from V and 0 bases from J, with 8 bases between. Germline loops: CDR1 SGHKS, CDR2 YYEKEE (reference sequence). CDR3 sequence (DNA): TGTGCCAGCAGCTTGAGAGACAGCTCCTACGAGCAGTACTTC. Its translation is CASSLRDSSYEQYF.

V gene TRBV5-1 combines with J gene TRBJ2-4, with D uncertain. CDR1 SGHRS and CDR2 YFSETQ come from the germline V gene. There are 11 residues in the CDR3. V gave up 3 bases and J gave up 4 bases, with 2 bases separating them. The CDR3 reads CASSSKNIQYF. The CDR3 DNA follows: TGCGCCAGCAGCTCGAAAAACATTCAGTACTTC.

This chain links TRBV7-9 with TRBJ2-7; 8 bases align to TRBD1. CDR3 length equals 14 residues. Germline V CDR1 and CDR2: SEHNR, FQNEAQ (reference sequence). The V and J ends lost 2 bases and 5 bases, in that order; junction bases with no gene match: 5. CDR3 coding DNA: TGTGCCAGCAGCTTACGGCAGGGACAGGACGAGCAGTACTTC. This encodes CASSLRQGQDEQYF.

The chain joins TRBV7-2 to TRBJ2-2; 10 positions match TRBD1. The V and J ends lost 5 bases and 6 bases, in that order; junction bases with no gene match: 3. This CDR3 region has 14 residues. Germline-derived CDR1 and CDR2 are SGHTA and FQGNSA. CDR3 nucleotide sequence: TGTGCCAGCAGCCGGGACAGGGGTTCCGGGGAGCTGTTTTTT. It translates to CASSRDRGSGELFF.

The chain has TRBV27 and TRBJ2-1; 13 positions match TRBD2. Unmatched junction bases numbered 9, after V lost 6 bases and J lost 4 bases. Looked up from germline, CDR1 is MNHEY and CDR2 is SMNVEV (reference sequence). This CDR3 comprises 17 residues. For the CDR3, the DNA is TGTGCCAGCAGCCCAGGACTAGCGGGAGTAGGTTACAATGAGCAGTTCTTC. Protein: CASSPGLAGVGYNEQFF.

This clone has just a few counts. The J gene is TRBJ2-3, the V gene TRBV27; 9 bases fit TRBD2. V lost 5 bases, J lost 6 bases, and 9 bases stayed unmatched. The germline V gene encodes CDR1 MNHEY and CDR2 SMNVEV (reference sequence). There are 15 residues in the CDR3. Here the CDR3 DNA reads TGTGCCAGCAGTCCCCGTAGCGGGAGAAGGGATACGCAGTATTTT. Translation: CASSPRSGRRDTQYF.

J is TRBJ1-2 and V is TRBV4-2; TRBD1 might be the D (5 bases). The CDR3 extends over 12 amino acids. Trimming shortened V by 8 bases and J by 8 bases, and 15 bases separated the two germline ends. Per germline, CDR1 LGHNA and CDR2 YNFKEQ. The CDR3 region has the DNA TGTGCCAGCGGCACAGGCGCCTACGGCTACACCTTC. Its translation is CASGTGAYGYTF.

The V gene is TRBV6-1, the J gene TRBJ2-7; D is possibly TRBD1 (6 bases). Between the trimmed V and J ends, which lost 4 bases and 5 bases, there was a span of 18 bases. Germline CDR1 is MNHNS and CDR2 is SASEGT. The CDR3 runs 15 residues. The CDR3 bases are TGTGCCAGCAGTGGCTACTGGACAGAGAGCGACGAGCAGTACTTC. As protein: CASSGYWTESDEQYF.

This clone was counted a few times. The V gene is TRBV28, the J gene TRBJ2-7; 8 nucleotides align to TRBD2. J gave up 4 bases and V 6 bases, and 11 bases lay outside the gene matches. Germline CDR1 and CDR2: MDHEN and SYDVKM. The CDR3 consists of 15 residues. This CDR3 reads CASRGMGLGFYEQYF. CDR3 nucleotide sequence: TGTGCCAGCAGAGGTATGGGACTAGGATTTTACGAGCAGTACTTC.

This chain uses TRBV19 with TRBJ1-5; TRBD1 agrees at 7 bases. The CDR3 loop spans 15 amino acids. V dropped 4 bases and J dropped 7; count of bases not matched to a gene: 10. Germline V lookup: CDR1 LNHDA, CDR2 SQIVND (reference sequence). The CDR3 is CASSKRQGTRQPQHF. DNA for the CDR3: TGTGCCAGTAGTAAGAGACAGGGCACACGGCAGCCCCAGCATTTT.

This rearrangement joins TRBV27 to TRBJ1-6; tentatively, D is TRBD1 (6 bases). Germline V lookup: CDR1 MNHEY, CDR2 SMNVEV (reference sequence). V was shortened by 5 bases and J by 2 bases, with 16 bases between the two germline ends. The CDR3 extends over 17 amino acids. CDR3: CASSPRGGAAYNSPLHF. The CDR3 region has the DNA TGTGCCAGCAGTCCCCGGGGGGGGGCAGCCTATAATTCACCCCTCCACTTT.

The chain employs TRBV10-3 and TRBJ2-7; tentatively, D is TRBD1 (5 bases). The germline V gene has CDR1 ENHRY and CDR2 SYGVKD. V gave up 0 bases and J gave up 5 bases, with 14 bases separating them. CDR3 length: 15 amino acids. In nucleotides, the CDR3 is TGTGCCATCAGTGAGTCGCGCCAGGGTAAGGACGAGCAGTACTTC. It yields the protein CAISESRQGKDEQYF.

The genes are TRBV2 and TRBJ2-5; TRBD2 might be the D (5 bases). Judging by the DNA end, TRBJ2-7 fits better; the J call may be wrong. The CDR3 consists of 14 residues. Germline values: CDR1 SNHLY, CDR2 FYNNEI. The CDR3 coding sequence is TGTGCCAGCTTTTCTCGGGGAGCAGGCCGCGAGCAGTACTTC. This translates into CASFSRGAGREQYF.

The chain is built from TRBV7-9 and TRBJ2-1, with 10 bases that match TRBD2. CDR1 and CDR2 from the germline V gene are SEHNR and FQNEAQ (reference sequence). There are 16 residues in the CDR3. The V gene end was trimmed by 5 bases and the J gene end by 4 bases; junction bases not matched to a gene: 8. The CDR3 DNA reads TGTGCCAGCAGCCTCCAGGGTAGCGGGGGGTACAATGAGCAGTTCTTC. Translating it yields CASSLQGSGGYNEQFF.